The sequence of this TCR beta chain was determined in a study of cytotoxic CD8 clonotypes in ibrutinib-treated CLL. Study-wide context: Patient counts were 11 relapsed/refractory, over 14 treatment-naive and under 18 IGHV unmutated. General study results and limits: Patients showed higher baseline clonality than age-matched healthy donors, and it tracked circulating CD8+ T-cell counts.

Profiling relied on immunoSEQ multiplex PCR, and the TCRdb table lists in-frame clones only, not all of them. The data contain around 160,000 clones, more than 65% of them singletons. Germline assignment: CDR1 KGHSH and CDR2 LQKENI. Trimming took off 3 bases at V and 2 bases at J, with 10 bases between the two ends. The CDR3 is 14 amino acids. Regarding this clone: The antigen remains undetermined.

The J gene is TRBJ1-2, the V gene TRBV18; perhaps TRBD1 as D (6 bases). The sequence was obtained from a human donor with chronic lymphocytic leukemia. The material was PBMCs, obtained after 12 months of ibrutinib treatment. The CDR3 nucleotides are TGTGCCAGCTCACCGAAGGGGGGGAACTATGGCTACACCTTC. Protein: CASSPKGGNYGYTF.